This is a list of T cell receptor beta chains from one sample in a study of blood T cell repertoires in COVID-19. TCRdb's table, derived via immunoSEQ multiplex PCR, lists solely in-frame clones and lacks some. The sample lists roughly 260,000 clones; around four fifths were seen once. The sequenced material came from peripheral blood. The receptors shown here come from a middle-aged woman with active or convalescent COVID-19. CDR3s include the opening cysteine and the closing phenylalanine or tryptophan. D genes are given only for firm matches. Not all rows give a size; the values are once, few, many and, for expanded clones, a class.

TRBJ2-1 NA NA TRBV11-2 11 TGTGCCAGCAGCTTTAATTCCAAGCCGTTCTTC CASSFNSKPFF
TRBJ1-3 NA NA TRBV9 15 TGTGCCAGCAGCCCCCGGGTCCAATCTGGAAACACCATATATTTT CASSPRVQSGNTIYF
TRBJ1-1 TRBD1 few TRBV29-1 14 TGCAGCGTTTCCGGGACAGAGAGGAACACTGAAGCTTTCTTT CSVSGTERNTEAFF
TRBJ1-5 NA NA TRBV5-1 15 TGCGCCAGCAGCTTGGGAGCCGGGGGAGATCAGCCCCAGCATTTT CASSLGAGGDQPQHF
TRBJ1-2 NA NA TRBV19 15 TGTGCCAGTACCATCCACGTACAGGGTGGCTATGGCTACACCTTC CASTIHVQGGYGYTF
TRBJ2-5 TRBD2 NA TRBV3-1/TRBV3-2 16 TGTGCCAGCAGCCCCCAATCTAGCGGGGGGCAAGAGACCCAGTACTTC CASSPQSSGGQETQYF
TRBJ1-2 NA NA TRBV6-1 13 TGTGCCAGCAGTGAAGCGCTTCGGGGTGGCTACACCTTC CASSEALRGGYTF
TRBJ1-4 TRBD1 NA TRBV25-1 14 TGTGCCAGCAGTTGGGACAGAGCTAATGAAAAACTGTTTTTT CASSWDRANEKLFF
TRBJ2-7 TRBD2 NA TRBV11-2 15 TGTGCCAGCAGCTTAGTGGCTAGCGGGGCCTACGAGCAGTACTTC CASSLVASGAYEQYF
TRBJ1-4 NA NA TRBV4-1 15 TGCGCCAGCAGCCAGGACGGAGGAGCGTATGAAAAACTGTTTTTT CASSQDGGAYEKLFF
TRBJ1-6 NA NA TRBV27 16 TGTGCCAGCAGTTTTTCTACAGGGCGCCTAAATTCACCCCTCCACTTT CASSFSTGRLNSPLHF